This T cell receptor beta chain was sequenced for a study of technical replicates of blood from a handful of donors. Assay used: immunoSEQ multiplex PCR; TCRdb lists only in-frame clones, some missing. The table lists 75,000 to 95,000 clones, around 94% of them singletons. In germline, CDR1 is SGDLS, CDR2 YYNGEE. The CDR3 consists of 17 residues. Trimming took 0 bases from V and 0 from J, leaving 13 bases between them. V usage is TRBV9 and J usage is TRBJ1-3, with D maybe TRBD1 (5 bases). The clonotype originates from a human donor in good health. The sample was T cells isolated from PBMCs. The CDR3 bases are TGTGCCAGCAGCGTAGCTTCGGAGGGGTACTCTGGAAACACCATATATTTT. Amino acid sequence: CASSVASEGYSGNTIYF.